Listed below are T cell receptor beta chains from one sample, sequenced in a study of graft-versus-host responses after intestinal transplantation. For these receptors, no antigen is known. The protocol was immunoSEQ multiplex PCR, while the TCRdb copy is restricted to in-frame clones and leaves out a portion. The table shows more than 90,000 clones, with 85% to 95% occurring only once. Sequencing was performed on unstimulated CD8+ T cells sorted from spleen or lymph node cells, taken before transplant. The receptors derive from a human donor who was the organ donor for an intestinal transplant. Both conserved end residues are part of each CDR3. The D gene is left open where the match is weak. Not all rows give a size; the values are once, few, many and, for expanded clones, a class.

D gene: TRBD1; clone size: once; J gene: TRBJ1-1; V gene: TRBV11-2; CDR3 protein: CASSLGYPTGVETEAFF; CDR3 DNA: TGTGCCAGCAGCTTAGGTTACCCGACAGGGGTGGAAACTGAAGCTTTCTTT
D gene: TRBD1; clone size: .; J gene: TRBJ2-7; V gene: TRBV4-1; CDR3 protein: CASSQGGAGTGTYEQYF; CDR3 DNA: TGCGCCAGCAGCCAAGGGGGGGCCGGGACAGGGACCTACGAGCAGTACTTC
D gene: .; clone size: .; J gene: TRBJ2-7; V gene: TRBV6-1; CDR3 protein: CASSDSSGYEQYF; CDR3 DNA: TGTGCCAGCAGTGATTCTTCGGGCTACGAGCAGTACTTC
D gene: .; clone size: .; J gene: TRBJ1-2; V gene: TRBV9; CDR3 protein: CASSVGTGPNYGYTF; CDR3 DNA: TGTGCCAGCAGCGTAGGCACAGGGCCTAACTATGGCTACACCTTT
D gene: .; clone size: .; J gene: TRBJ2-7; V gene: TRBV7-8; CDR3 protein: CASSLSVVGPRTYEQYF; CDR3 DNA: TGTGCCAGCAGCTTAAGTGTCGTGGGGCCAAGAACCTACGAGCAGTACTTC
D gene: TRBD2; clone size: .; J gene: TRBJ2-3; V gene: TRBV28; CDR3 protein: CASSFLAGVSDTQYF; CDR3 DNA: TGTGCCAGCAGTTTCCTAGCGGGAGTTTCAGATACGCAGTATTTT
D gene: TRBD1; clone size: .; J gene: TRBJ2-5; V gene: TRBV13; CDR3 protein: CASSLSEQGSQETQYF; CDR3 DNA: TGTGCCAGCAGCTTATCGGAACAGGGGTCGCAAGAGACCCAGTACTTC
D gene: TRBD1; clone size: .; J gene: TRBJ1-2; V gene: TRBV2; CDR3 protein: CASSSGQGNYGYTF; CDR3 DNA: TGTGCCAGCAGCTCAGGACAGGGTAACTATGGCTACACCTTC
D gene: .; clone size: .; J gene: TRBJ2-3; V gene: TRBV12-5; CDR3 protein: CASGLDAAQSSTDTQYF; CDR3 DNA: TGTGCTAGTGGTTTGGACGCCGCACAGTCTTCCACAGATACGCAGTATTTT
D gene: TRBD2; clone size: .; J gene: TRBJ2-1; V gene: TRBV7-9; CDR3 protein: CASSPTSGRTNEQFF; CDR3 DNA: TGTGCCAGCAGCCCGACTAGCGGGAGGACGAATGAGCAGTTCTTC
D gene: .; clone size: .; J gene: TRBJ1-2; V gene: TRBV6-1; CDR3 protein: CASSEEGKDSFYGYTF; CDR3 DNA: TGTGCCAGCAGTGAAGAGGGCAAGGACAGCTTCTATGGCTACACCTTC
D gene: TRBD1; clone size: .; J gene: TRBJ1-2; V gene: TRBV6-6; CDR3 protein: CASSYGDSTIYGYTF; CDR3 DNA: TGTGCCAGCAGTTACGGGGACAGCACAATCTATGGCTACACCTTC
D gene: .; clone size: .; J gene: TRBJ1-1; V gene: TRBV7-9; CDR3 protein: CASSLGEVPPTEAFF; CDR3 DNA: TGTGCCAGCAGCTTAGGAGAAGTACCTCCCACTGAAGCTTTCTTT
D gene: TRBD2; clone size: once; J gene: TRBJ2-1; V gene: TRBV19; CDR3 protein: CASSWTSGRPSYNEQFF; CDR3 DNA: TGTGCCAGTAGTTGGACTAGCGGGAGGCCCTCCTACAATGAGCAGTTCTTC
D gene: .; clone size: .; J gene: TRBJ2-7; V gene: TRBV12-5; CDR3 protein: CASEAPYAYEQYF; CDR3 DNA: TGTGCTAGTGAAGCCCCTTATGCGTACGAGCAGTACTTC
D gene: .; clone size: .; J gene: TRBJ2-2; V gene: TRBV4-3; CDR3 protein: CASSPDPPGELFF; CDR3 DNA: TGCGCCAGCAGCCCAGATCCCCCCGGGGAGCTGTTTTTT
D gene: .; clone size: .; J gene: TRBJ2-3; V gene: TRBV5-1; CDR3 protein: CASSLTDTQYF; CDR3 DNA: TGCGCCAGCAGCTTAACAGATACGCAGTATTTT
D gene: TRBD1; clone size: .; J gene: TRBJ2-2; V gene: TRBV6-1; CDR3 protein: CASSVGGAGELFF; CDR3 DNA: TGTGCCAGCAGTGTAGGGGGCGCCGGGGAGCTGTTTTTT
D gene: TRBD2; clone size: once; J gene: TRBJ2-3; V gene: TRBV9; CDR3 protein: CASSASGDRTDTQYF; CDR3 DNA: TGTGCCAGCAGCGCGAGCGGGGACCGCACAGATACGCAGTATTTT
D gene: TRBD1; clone size: .; J gene: TRBJ1-2; V gene: TRBV28; CDR3 protein: CASSLTWRGQGGYTF; CDR3 DNA: TGTGCCAGCAGTCTCACGTGGAGGGGGCAGGGTGGCTACACCTTC
D gene: TRBD2; clone size: .; J gene: TRBJ2-2; V gene: TRBV2; CDR3 protein: CASSDVAGGGGELFF; CDR3 DNA: TGTGCCAGCAGTGATGTAGCGGGAGGTGGTGGGGAGCTGTTTTTT
D gene: .; clone size: once; J gene: TRBJ2-7; V gene: TRBV30; CDR3 protein: CAWSVSHEQYF; CDR3 DNA: TGTGCCTGGAGTGTAAGCCACGAGCAGTACTTC
D gene: .; clone size: .; J gene: TRBJ1-2; V gene: TRBV30; CDR3 protein: CAWSAWDKDLTSYYGYTF; CDR3 DNA: TGTGCCTGGAGTGCGTGGGATAAGGACCTTACGTCATACTATGGCTACACCTTC
D gene: .; clone size: once; J gene: TRBJ2-7; V gene: TRBV11-2; CDR3 protein: CASSGEGRVSYEQYF; CDR3 DNA: TGTGCCAGCAGCGGAGAGGGCCGGGTCTCCTACGAGCAGTACTTC
D gene: .; clone size: .; J gene: TRBJ2-1; V gene: TRBV6-1; CDR3 protein: CASKVGASYNEQFF; CDR3 DNA: TGTGCCAGCAAAGTTGGTGCGTCCTACAATGAGCAGTTCTTC
D gene: .; clone size: .; J gene: TRBJ1-6; V gene: TRBV28; CDR3 protein: CASSLSRSNSPLHF; CDR3 DNA: TGTGCCAGCAGTTTAAGTCGGTCCAATTCACCCCTCCACTTT
D gene: TRBD2; clone size: .; J gene: TRBJ2-1; V gene: TRBV6-1; CDR3 protein: CASSLGLADEQFF; CDR3 DNA: TGTGCCAGCAGCCTGGGACTAGCGGATGAGCAGTTCTTC
D gene: .; clone size: .; J gene: TRBJ2-1; V gene: TRBV4-2; CDR3 protein: CASSQAAVAASYNEQFF; CDR3 DNA: TGTGCCAGCAGCCAAGCGGCCGTGGCGGCCTCCTACAATGAGCAGTTCTTC
D gene: .; clone size: .; J gene: TRBJ1-1; V gene: TRBV29-1; CDR3 protein: CSVDRTVDMMNTEAFF; CDR3 DNA: TGCAGCGTTGATCGGACAGTCGATATGATGAACACTGAAGCTTTCTTT
D gene: TRBD2; clone size: .; J gene: TRBJ2-7; V gene: TRBV27; CDR3 protein: CASSSPLAGGYEQYF; CDR3 DNA: TGTGCCAGCAGTTCGCCACTAGCGGGAGGTTACGAGCAGTACTTC
D gene: TRBD1; clone size: .; J gene: TRBJ1-2; V gene: TRBV5-1; CDR3 protein: CASTSAGGDYGYTF; CDR3 DNA: TGCGCCAGCACCTCGGCAGGGGGAGACTATGGCTACACCTTC
D gene: TRBD2; clone size: .; J gene: TRBJ2-1; V gene: TRBV7-6; CDR3 protein: CASSLTGLAVDEQFF; CDR3 DNA: TGTGCCAGCAGCTTAACCGGACTAGCGGTCGATGAGCAGTTCTTC
D gene: TRBD2; clone size: .; J gene: TRBJ2-1; V gene: TRBV6-1; CDR3 protein: CASSLAGGYNEQFF; CDR3 DNA: TGTGCCAGCAGCCTAGCGGGAGGTTACAATGAGCAGTTCTTC
D gene: .; clone size: .; J gene: TRBJ2-7; V gene: TRBV28; CDR3 protein: CASSFSSYEQYF; CDR3 DNA: TGTGCCAGCAGTTTCTCATCCTACGAGCAGTACTTC
D gene: .; clone size: .; J gene: TRBJ2-5; V gene: TRBV6-5; CDR3 protein: CASRQETQYF; CDR3 DNA: TGTGCCAGCAGACAAGAGACCCAGTACTTC
D gene: .; clone size: .; J gene: TRBJ2-2; V gene: TRBV6-5; CDR3 protein: CASRLTGTGELFF; CDR3 DNA: TGTGCCAGCAGGCTCACAGGGACCGGGGAGCTGTTTTTT
D gene: TRBD1; clone size: .; J gene: TRBJ2-7; V gene: TRBV5-1; CDR3 protein: CASSFGTGTYEQYF; CDR3 DNA: TGCGCCAGCAGCTTCGGGACAGGAACCTACGAGCAGTACTTC
D gene: .; clone size: few; J gene: TRBJ2-2; V gene: TRBV5-6; CDR3 protein: CASSWGDTSTGELFF; CDR3 DNA: TGTGCCAGCAGTTGGGGGGACACCTCCACCGGGGAGCTGTTTTTT
D gene: TRBD2; clone size: .; J gene: TRBJ2-7; V gene: TRBV2; CDR3 protein: CASTEGIGRAYEQYF; CDR3 DNA: TGTGCCAGCACCGAAGGAATAGGGAGGGCCTACGAGCAGTACTTC
D gene: .; clone size: .; J gene: TRBJ1-4; V gene: TRBV7-9; CDR3 protein: CASSSRPDPGVEEKLFF; CDR3 DNA: TGTGCCAGCAGCTCCCGACCGGACCCGGGAGTGGAGGAAAAACTGTTTTTT
D gene: TRBD2; clone size: .; J gene: TRBJ2-7; V gene: TRBV9; CDR3 protein: CASSPGTSGAYEQYF; CDR3 DNA: TGTGCCAGCAGCCCTGGGACTAGCGGGGCCTACGAGCAGTACTTC
D gene: TRBD1; clone size: .; J gene: TRBJ1-1; V gene: TRBV5-1; CDR3 protein: CASSKTGGRTEAFF; CDR3 DNA: TGCGCCAGCAGTAAGACAGGGGGAAGAACTGAAGCTTTCTTT